The 28 T cell receptor beta chains listed next were all sequenced from one sample in a study of T cell responses to AZD1222 COVID-19 vaccine. The repertoire was sequenced with immunoSEQ multiplex PCR; TCRdb's copy has only in-frame clones and lacks some. The sample records around 180,000 clones, approximately 94% being singletons. The sample in question was peripheral blood, obtained on day 0 of AZD1222 vaccination. These TCRs come from an adult in good health.

The gene calls are TRBV6-6 and TRBJ1-3; 10 bases align to TRBD1. Trimming removed 5 bases from V and 16 bases from J; junction bases left unmatched: 8. The length of the CDR3 is 12 residues. Germline V gene data show CDR1 as MNHNY and CDR2 as SVGAGI (reference sequence). CDR3 bases: TGTGCCAGCAGTCCCAGTCCGGGACAGGGGTATTTT. This gives the protein CASSPSPGQGYF.

The V call is TRBV5-5, the J call TRBJ2-6; possible D gene TRBD2, 5 bases. The germline V and J ends were trimmed by 0 bases and 2 bases, with 15 bases remaining between them. This CDR3 contains 18 residues. Germline-derived CDR1 and CDR2 are SGHKS and YYEKEE (reference sequence). CDR3 region: CASSLVPSGGPGANVLTF. The CDR3 nucleotides read TGTGCCAGCAGCTTGGTACCCTCCGGAGGCCCTGGGGCCAACGTCCTGACTTTC.

The gene calls are TRBV9 and TRBJ1-4; D uncertain. The length of the CDR3 is 14 residues. Germline V gives CDR1 SGDLS, CDR2 YYNGEE. V was clipped by 3 bases and J by 7 bases, with 13 bases between them. DNA of the CDR3: TGTGCCAGCAGCGGCGGTATCCGCGGTGAAAAACTGTTTTTT. Its translation: CASSGGIRGEKLFF.

V and J are TRBV28 and TRBJ1-1, with 9 bases matching TRBD1. The CDR3 spans 16 residues. Germline lookup yields CDR1 MDHEN and CDR2 SYDVKM. V shed 2 bases and J 5 bases; nucleotides not matched to a gene: 9. For the CDR3, the DNA is TGTGCCAGCAGTTTAGAAATGGGACAGGGAAGAACTGAAGCTTTCTTT. The encoded protein is CASSLEMGQGRTEAFF.

This clone was counted a single time. The rearrangement links TRBV6-5 to TRBJ1-5; D unresolved. Germline V CDR1 and CDR2: MNHEY, SVGAGI. The length of the CDR3 is 13 residues. The V and J ends lost 6 bases and 0 bases respectively, with 6 bases between them. Here the CDR3 DNA reads TGTGCCAGCAGGAGTAATAGCAATCAGCCCCAGCATTTT. Translated: CASRSNSNQPQHF.

The chain recombines TRBV28 with TRBJ2-7; unclear D gene. V gave up 5 bases and J gave up 4 bases, with 6 bases separating them. Germline V CDR1 and CDR2: MDHEN, SYDVKM. This CDR3 comprises 11 residues. CDR3 loop: CASSALYEQYF. For the CDR3, the DNA is TGTGCCAGCAGTGCCCTTTACGAGCAGTACTTC.

The chain combines TRBV7-9 with TRBJ2-1, with D perhaps TRBD2 (5 bases). Germline V gives CDR1 SEHNR, CDR2 FQNEAQ (reference sequence). The CDR3 has 17 amino acids. Trimming left V 4 bases short and J 0 bases short, with 16 bases between. The CDR3 coding sequence is TGTGCCAGCAGCTCAACTAGGACGAGTAGCTCCTACAATGAGCAGTTCTTC. Translated: CASSSTRTSSSYNEQFF.

This clone showed up just once. The rearrangement joins TRBV7-3 to TRBJ2-3; TRBD1 matches at 9 bases. V was clipped by 5 bases and J by 5 bases; unmatched bases: 8. Germline V gene lookup returns CDR1 SGHTA and CDR2 FQGTGA. This CDR3 comprises 15 residues. Written as DNA, the CDR3 is TGTGCCAGCAGCCGAGACAGGGGGAATGTAGATACGCAGTATTTT. Its protein is CASSRDRGNVDTQYF. Full variable domain (rest looked up from reference TRBV7-3 and TRBJ2-3): GAGVSQTPSNKVTEKGKYVELRCDPISGHTALYWYRQSLGQGPEFLIYFQGTGAADDSGLPNDRFFAVRPEGSVSTLKIQRTERGDSAVYLCASSRDRGNVDTQYFGPGTRLTVL.

This chain connects TRBV6-5 to TRBJ2-5, with D unresolved. V gave up 8 bases and J gave up 2 bases, with 12 bases separating them. CDR3 length: 13 amino acids. CDR1 and CDR2 from the germline V gene are MNHEY and SVGAGI. The CDR3 DNA follows: TGTGCCAGCCACCAAGCAGAGCAAGAGACCCAGTACTTC. This codes for CASHQAEQETQYF.

This chain links TRBV6-1 with TRBJ2-3; possible D gene TRBD1, 6 bases. The CDR3 covers 16 residues. CDR1 and CDR2 from the germline V gene are MNHNS and SASEGT. With 6 bases removed from V and 0 bases from J, the gap between germline ends came to 16 bases. DNA for the CDR3: TGTGCCAGCAGGGAAACTTACAGGGAGAGCACAGATACGCAGTATTTT. As protein: CASRETYRESTDTQYF.

The chain has TRBV9 and TRBJ1-6; D not certain. This CDR3 is built from 17 residues. The V gene's germline CDR1 is SGDLS and CDR2 YYNGEE. Trimming removed 4 bases at V and 8 bases at J, with 22 bases between. CDR3 bases: TGTGCCAGCAGCCCAACCGTCTCCGGAGCAGGCGATTCACCCCTCCACTTT. It codes for CASSPTVSGAGDSPLHF.

This chain links TRBV7-8 with TRBJ2-7, with a weak D call TRBD2 (6 bases). V was pared by 1 base and J by 1 base, with 11 bases between. CDR3 length: 15 amino acids. The V gene's germline CDR1 is SGHVS and CDR2 FQNEAQ. The CDR3 spells CASSLVPSASYEQYF. Here the CDR3 DNA reads TGTGCCAGCAGCTTAGTCCCTAGCGCTTCCTACGAGCAGTACTTC.

The chain has TRBV6-5 and TRBJ2-2; possibly TRBD1 for D (6 bases). Germline V gene lookup returns CDR1 MNHEY and CDR2 SVGAGI. The CDR3 is made up of 14 amino acids. V was trimmed by 6 bases and J by 5 bases, leaving 13 bases between them. The CDR3 DNA sequence: TGTGCCAGCAGCGCCCGTAGGGGGACCGGGGAGCTGTTTTTT. It yields the protein CASSARRGTGELFF.

The V call is TRBV10-3, the J call TRBJ2-7; 7 bases map to TRBD1. Per germline, CDR1 ENHRY and CDR2 SYGVKD. This CDR3 has 15 residues. V shed 4 bases and J 3 bases; nucleotides not matched to a gene: 9. The CDR3: CAISGTGQQIYEQYF. DNA for the CDR3: TGTGCCATCAGTGGAACGGGACAGCAAATCTACGAGCAGTACTTC.

The chain couples TRBV7-8 to TRBJ2-1; 8 bases agree with TRBD1. CDR3 length: 16 amino acids. Unmatched junction bases numbered 12, after V lost 5 bases and J lost 6 bases. Germline loops: CDR1 SGHVS, CDR2 FQNEAQ. The CDR3 region is CASSPRWTGSGNEQFF. In DNA, the CDR3 is TGTGCCAGCAGCCCCCGTTGGACAGGGAGTGGCAATGAGCAGTTCTTC.

J is TRBJ1-1 and V is TRBV14; D is undetermined. The V end lost 6 bases, the J end lost 0 bases, and 8 bases lay between the germline ends. Germline assignment: CDR1 SGHDN and CDR2 FVKESK. The CDR3 runs 13 residues. Written as DNA, the CDR3 is TGTGCCAGCAGGAGGGAGCTGAACACTGAAGCTTTCTTT. Protein product: CASRRELNTEAFF.

This clone has a single count. J is TRBJ2-7 and V is TRBV11-2; maybe TRBD2 (5 bases). Trimming pared 5 bases from V and 5 bases from J, leaving 13 bases between. CDR1 and CDR2 (germline): SGHAT, FQNNGV. The length of the CDR3 is 13 residues. The CDR3 region is CASSLGFGNEQYF. The CDR3 nucleotides are TGTGCCAGCAGCCTGGGTTTCGGGAACGAGCAGTACTTC.

CDR3 protein: CASALEGLYEQYF. In DNA, the CDR3 is TGCGCCAGCGCTCTGGAAGGGCTTTACGAGCAGTACTTC. J is TRBJ2-7 and V is TRBV5-1; no clear D gene. Germline V gene sequence: CDR1 SGHRS, CDR2 YFSETQ. The length of the CDR3 is 13 residues. The V end lost 7 bases, the J end lost 4 bases, and 15 bases lay between the germline ends.

The gene calls are TRBV14 and TRBJ2-5; a possible D gene is TRBD1 (5 bases). Trimming took off 3 bases at V and 5 bases at J, with 16 bases between the two ends. Germline lookup yields CDR1 SGHDN and CDR2 FVKESK. The CDR3 has 15 amino acids. In DNA, the CDR3 is TGTGCCAGCAGCCAGGCCAGGGCATCCAGGGAGACCCAGTACTTC. It encodes CASSQARASRETQYF.

The CDR3 bases are TGTGCCAGCAGTTTGGCCGACAGGGACTCCTACGAGCAGTACTTC. Translated, it gives CASSLADRDSYEQYF. V and J are TRBV27 and TRBJ2-7, with 7 nucleotides matching TRBD1. V lost 3 bases, J lost 0 bases, and 5 bases stayed unmatched. Germline-derived CDR1 and CDR2 are MNHEY and SMNVEV (reference sequence). The CDR3 extends over 15 amino acids.

The CDR3 protein is CASYHLDPNRGQGTGELFF. The CDR3 DNA reads TGTGCCAGCTATCATCTTGACCCAAACAGGGGTCAGGGTACCGGGGAGCTGTTTTTT. The J gene is TRBJ2-2, the V gene TRBV28; 7 positions match TRBD1. CDR1 MDHEN and CDR2 SYDVKM come from the germline V gene. J gave up 5 bases and V 8 bases, and 23 bases lay outside the gene matches. The CDR3 runs 19 residues.

This chain uses TRBV9 with TRBJ2-7; 7 bases agree with TRBD2. Trimming at V came to 2 bases and at J to 7 bases, leaving 12 bases not matched to a gene. The CDR3 extends over 15 amino acids. CDR1 is SGDLS and CDR2 is YYNGEE in the germline V gene. In DNA, the CDR3 is TGTGCCAGCAGCGTTGGCCCGGGGGGAGAGAGAGAGCAGTACTTC. Amino acids: CASSVGPGGEREQYF.

J is TRBJ2-3 and V is TRBV9; 8 nucleotides line up with TRBD2. Trimming cost V 3 bases and J 12 bases; bases outside gene matches: 12. CDR1 is SGDLS and CDR2 is YYNGEE in the germline V gene. The CDR3 runs 14 residues. The CDR3 nucleotides are TGTGCCAGCAGCGCCTCCAGGACTAGCACCTCCCAGTATTTT. Its protein product is CASSASRTSTSQYF. Full variable domain (remainder filled in from reference TRBV9 and TRBJ2-3): DSGVTQTPKHLITATGQRVTLRCSPRSGDLSVYWYQQSLDQGLQFLIQYYNGEERAKGNILERFSAQQFPDLHSELNLSSLELGDSALYFCASSASRTSTSQYFGPGTRLTVL.

The V and J genes are TRBV7-8 and TRBJ2-7; D not certain. Per the germline V gene, CDR1 is SGHVS and CDR2 is FQNEAQ. The CDR3 loop spans 15 amino acids. The germline V and J ends were trimmed by 5 bases and 2 bases, with 16 bases remaining between them. The CDR3 nucleotides read TGTGCCAGCAGCCCCCTGAACAGCATAACCTACGAGCAGTACTTC. Protein product: CASSPLNSITYEQYF. Full variable domain (remainder filled in from reference TRBV7-8 and TRBJ2-7): GAGVSQSPRYKVAKRGQDVALRCDPISGHVSLFWYQQALGQGPEFLTYFQNEAQLDKSGLPSDRFFAERPEGSVSTLKIQRTQQEDSAVYLCASSPLNSITYEQYFGPGTRLTVT.

The chain joins TRBV21-1 to TRBJ2-7. TRBV21-1 is listed as a pseudogene. CDR3 length equals 14 residues. The CDR3 coding sequence is TGTGCCAGCAGCAAAGCCACGGAAGCCTACGAGCAGTACTTC. Its protein product is CASSKATEAYEQYF.

The V and J genes are TRBV28 and TRBJ2-3, with 9 positions matching TRBD2. The J segment lost 11 bases and the V segment lost 2 bases, leaving 8 bases of the junction unmatched. In germline, CDR1 is MDHEN, CDR2 SYDVKM. This CDR3 has 14 residues. Here the CDR3 reads CASSLGTSSRWQYF. DNA for the CDR3: TGTGCCAGCAGTTTAGGGACTAGCTCCCGGTGGCAGTATTTT.

This clone appeared once. V usage is TRBV5-1 and J usage is TRBJ2-3, with D maybe TRBD1 (6 bases). The V gene's germline CDR1 is SGHRS and CDR2 YFSETQ. Between the trimmed V and J ends, which lost 0 bases and 9 bases, there was a span of 17 bases. This CDR3 comprises 15 residues. The CDR3 loop reads CASSLGDTAGATQYF. The DNA of the CDR3 is TGCGCCAGCAGCTTGGGGGACACAGCCGGCGCGACGCAGTATTTT.

The chain is built from TRBV3-1 (or the pseudogene TRBV3-2) and TRBJ1-2; TRBD1 is a possible D gene (6 bases). The germline V gene has CDR1 LGHDT and CDR2 YNNKEL (reference sequence). CDR3 size: 14 residues. Trimming removed 2 bases from V and 4 bases from J, with 11 bases in between. CDR3 nucleotides: TGTGCCAGCAGCCAACGACAGGTCCTCTATGGCTACACCTTC. Protein: CASSQRQVLYGYTF.